The rows below give T cell receptor beta chains drawn from one sample of a study of T cells after yellow fever vaccination. TCRdb passed the 5' RACE reads through MiXCR, listing each CDR3 protein once. The sample lists hundreds of thousands of distinct CDR3 sequences; roughly 20% were seen once. Sequenced here: PBMCs, sampled before the yellow fever booster vaccination. The receptors stem from a man younger than 35 who received the YFV17D yellow fever vaccine. The CDR3 runs from the conserved cysteine through the conserved F or W. D genes are given only for firm matches. The size of a clone is reported for some rows only, either as once, few or many, or as a class for expanded clones.

len: 11; v_gene: TRBV7-8; d_gene: -; abundance: -; j_gene: TRBJ2-1; CDR3nt: TGTGCCAGTCGGATAGAGGGGGAGCAGTTCTTC; CDR3aa: CASRIEGEQFF
len: 14; v_gene: TRBV7-2; d_gene: -; abundance: -; j_gene: TRBJ1-1; CDR3nt: TGTGCCAGCAGCTCCACCGGGCTGAACACTGAAGCTTTCTTT; CDR3aa: CASSSTGLNTEAFF
len: 11; v_gene: TRBV27; d_gene: -; abundance: many; j_gene: TRBJ2-7; CDR3nt: TGTGCCAGCAGTTTAGGGCACGAGCAGTACTTC; CDR3aa: CASSLGHEQYF
len: 16; v_gene: TRBV7-2; d_gene: -; abundance: -; j_gene: TRBJ2-3; CDR3nt: TGTGCCAGCAGCTTAATTGGGGCAGGGTGGGGATATACGCAGTATTTT; CDR3aa: CASSLIGAGWGYTQYF
len: 14; v_gene: TRBV10-2; d_gene: -; abundance: few; j_gene: TRBJ2-1; CDR3nt: TGCGCCAGCTCACAGGTTTCGGCGGACAATGAGCAGTTCTTC; CDR3aa: CASSQVSADNEQFF
len: 18; v_gene: TRBV15; d_gene: TRBD2; abundance: few; j_gene: TRBJ2-3; CDR3nt: TGTGCCACCAGCACACCGAAGGGACTAGCGGGGGGCCCGGATACGCAGTATTTT; CDR3aa: CATSTPKGLAGGPDTQYF
len: 13; v_gene: TRBV20-1; d_gene: -; abundance: few; j_gene: TRBJ2-5; CDR3nt: TGCAGTGCTAGAACAGACCCGAAAGAGACCCAGTACTTC; CDR3aa: CSARTDPKETQYF
len: 13; v_gene: TRBV2; d_gene: -; abundance: -; j_gene: TRBJ2-5; CDR3nt: TGTGCCAGCAGACAGGAGCGGACGGAGACCCAGTACTTC; CDR3aa: CASRQERTETQYF
len: 15; v_gene: TRBV24-1; d_gene: TRBD1; abundance: -; j_gene: TRBJ2-2; CDR3nt: TGTGCCACCAGTGATCCAGGGGGCAGGGCCGGGGAGCTGTTTTTT; CDR3aa: CATSDPGGRAGELFF
len: 15; v_gene: TRBV7-2; d_gene: TRBD1; abundance: many; j_gene: TRBJ1-5; CDR3nt: TGTGCCAGCAGCTTAGAAAGGACAGGGGTCCGGCCCCAGCATTTT; CDR3aa: CASSLERTGVRPQHF
len: 13; v_gene: TRBV7-2; d_gene: -; abundance: -; j_gene: TRBJ2-5; CDR3nt: TGTGCCACACAAGCTAGCCAGGTGGAGACCCAGTACTTC; CDR3aa: CATQASQVETQYF
len: 16; v_gene: TRBV7-2; d_gene: TRBD2; abundance: -; j_gene: TRBJ2-7; CDR3nt: TGTGCCAGCAGCTTAGCGACCGGACTAGATCGGTACGAGCAGTACTTC; CDR3aa: CASSLATGLDRYEQYF
len: 15; v_gene: TRBV12-5; d_gene: TRBD2; abundance: -; j_gene: TRBJ2-2; CDR3nt: TGTGCTAGTGGTTCAGATAGCGGGGCCACCGGGGAGCTGTTTTTT; CDR3aa: CASGSDSGATGELFF
len: 14; v_gene: TRBV10-3; d_gene: -; abundance: many; j_gene: TRBJ1-5; CDR3nt: TGTGCCATCAGTGAGTCTGGAATTTATCAGCCCCAGCATTTT; CDR3aa: CAISESGIYQPQHF
len: 14; v_gene: TRBV13; d_gene: TRBD2; abundance: -; j_gene: TRBJ2-1; CDR3nt: TGTGCCAGCGGCCGGGGGGGGGCGCTCAATGAGCAGTTCTTC; CDR3aa: CASGRGGALNEQFF
len: 13; v_gene: TRBV20-1; d_gene: TRBD1; abundance: few; j_gene: TRBJ1-3; CDR3nt: TGCAGTGCGACGACAGGGAGAGAAAACACCATATATTTT; CDR3aa: CSATTGRENTIYF
len: 18; v_gene: TRBV5-1; d_gene: TRBD1; abundance: few; j_gene: TRBJ1-3; CDR3nt: TGCGCCAGCAGCTTCGGACAGGTTCGAGACGGGCCTGGAAACACCATATATTTT; CDR3aa: CASSFGQVRDGPGNTIYF
len: 17; v_gene: TRBV10-2; d_gene: -; abundance: -; j_gene: TRBJ1-2; CDR3nt: TGCGCCAGCAGCGAAGTGGGGGTCAGGGCGTCTTCGGGTGGCTACACCTTC; CDR3aa: CASSEVGVRASSGGYTF
len: 14; v_gene: TRBV27; d_gene: TRBD1; abundance: -; j_gene: TRBJ2-3; CDR3nt: TGTGCCAGCAGTTTATTACAGGGGGCAGATACGCAGTATTTT; CDR3aa: CASSLLQGADTQYF
len: 15; v_gene: TRBV12-3/TRBV12-4; d_gene: TRBD1; abundance: few; j_gene: TRBJ2-2; CDR3nt: TGTGCCAGCAATCCAGGGGGCGCGGGCACCGGGGAGCTGTTTTTT; CDR3aa: CASNPGGAGTGELFF
len: 15; v_gene: TRBV9; d_gene: -; abundance: many; j_gene: TRBJ2-5; CDR3nt: TGTGCCAGCAGCGGATACGGGACGGGCGGTGAGACCCAGTACTTC; CDR3aa: CASSGYGTGGETQYF
len: 12; v_gene: TRBV29-1; d_gene: -; abundance: -; j_gene: TRBJ2-7; CDR3nt: TGCAGCGTTTTGACTAGCTCCTACGAGCAGTACTTC; CDR3aa: CSVLTSSYEQYF
len: 15; v_gene: TRBV4-2; d_gene: -; abundance: few; j_gene: TRBJ2-5; CDR3nt: TGTGCCAGCAGCCAAGATTCCCTAGCTCAAGAGACCCAGTACTTC; CDR3aa: CASSQDSLAQETQYF
len: 17; v_gene: TRBV27; d_gene: -; abundance: many; j_gene: TRBJ2-2; CDR3nt: TGTGCCAGCTTCGGGGGAAAGGTGGTCGGGTACACCGGGGAGCTGTTTTTT; CDR3aa: CASFGGKVVGYTGELFF
len: 12; v_gene: TRBV7-2; d_gene: -; abundance: -; j_gene: TRBJ1-2; CDR3nt: TGTGCCAGCAGCAAGGTTGCGGAGGGCTACACCTTC; CDR3aa: CASSKVAEGYTF
len: 13; v_gene: TRBV5-1; d_gene: -; abundance: -; j_gene: TRBJ1-2; CDR3nt: TGCGCCAGCAGCTTGTTGGGGCAGGATGGCTACACCTTC; CDR3aa: CASSLLGQDGYTF
len: 15; v_gene: TRBV11-2; d_gene: TRBD2; abundance: few; j_gene: TRBJ2-5; CDR3nt: TGTGCCAGCAGCCCCTCCCGGAGGACGGGAGGGACCCAGTACTTC; CDR3aa: CASSPSRRTGGTQYF
len: 14; v_gene: TRBV20-1; d_gene: -; abundance: few; j_gene: TRBJ1-1; CDR3nt: TGCAGTGCTAGAGATCCCCGCGCGAACACTGAAGCTTTCTTT; CDR3aa: CSARDPRANTEAFF
len: 12; v_gene: TRBV5-1; d_gene: -; abundance: -; j_gene: TRBJ1-2; CDR3nt: TGCGCCAGCAGCTTGACCCCCCCGGTCTACACCTTC; CDR3aa: CASSLTPPVYTF
len: 16; v_gene: TRBV5-5; d_gene: TRBD1; abundance: few; j_gene: TRBJ2-1; CDR3nt: TGTGCCAGCAGCCCCGCGACAGGGGGCATGTACAATGAGCAGTTCTTC; CDR3aa: CASSPATGGMYNEQFF
len: 17; v_gene: TRBV4-1; d_gene: -; abundance: few; j_gene: TRBJ1-5; CDR3nt: TGCGCCAGCAGCCAAATCGACTTGGGCTTTGGCGGTCAGCCCCAGCATTTT; CDR3aa: CASSQIDLGFGGQPQHF
len: 14; v_gene: TRBV7-9; d_gene: TRBD1; abundance: -; j_gene: TRBJ1-2; CDR3nt: TGTGCCAGCAGCCCCGGGGACAGGGGAAATGGCTACACCTTC; CDR3aa: CASSPGDRGNGYTF
len: 17; v_gene: TRBV7-8; d_gene: TRBD1; abundance: few; j_gene: TRBJ1-2; CDR3nt: TGTGCCAGCAGCTCCCCATCCCGACAGGGCCCTAGGGGTGGCTACACCTTC; CDR3aa: CASSSPSRQGPRGGYTF
len: 16; v_gene: TRBV6-2/TRBV6-3; d_gene: -; abundance: few; j_gene: TRBJ2-1; CDR3nt: TGTGCCAGCAGTTACTCGACCATCCGTCAATACAATGAGCAGTTCTTC; CDR3aa: CASSYSTIRQYNEQFF
len: 14; v_gene: TRBV3-1; d_gene: -; abundance: -; j_gene: TRBJ2-3; CDR3nt: TGTGCCAGCAGAGGGGGTTCTAGCACAGATACGCAGTATTTT; CDR3aa: CASRGGSSTDTQYF
len: 12; v_gene: TRBV5-1; d_gene: -; abundance: -; j_gene: TRBJ2-3; CDR3nt: TGCGCCAGCAGCCTGCCCGGAGATACGCAGTATTTT; CDR3aa: CASSLPGDTQYF
len: 21; v_gene: TRBV5-1; d_gene: -; abundance: few; j_gene: TRBJ2-2; CDR3nt: TGCGCCAGCAGTTCAGAACTTCGGACAGGAGCTAGCGCCTTGAACACCGGGGAGCTGTTTTTT; CDR3aa: CASSSELRTGASALNTGELFF
len: 15; v_gene: TRBV10-3; d_gene: -; abundance: few; j_gene: TRBJ2-5; CDR3nt: TGTGCCATCAGTGAAGGGGGTACAGGTGGCCAGACCCAGTACTTC; CDR3aa: CAISEGGTGGQTQYF
len: 17; v_gene: TRBV29-1; d_gene: TRBD2; abundance: -; j_gene: TRBJ2-5; CDR3nt: TGCAGCGTTGACCCGGTTGGCGGGGGAACCTCTGGGGAGACCCAGTACTTC; CDR3aa: CSVDPVGGGTSGETQYF
len: 11; v_gene: TRBV12-3/TRBV12-4; d_gene: -; abundance: -; j_gene: TRBJ1-1; CDR3nt: TGTGCCAGCAGTTTAATGGGTGAAGCTTTCTTT; CDR3aa: CASSLMGEAFF
len: 14; v_gene: TRBV28; d_gene: TRBD1; abundance: -; j_gene: TRBJ1-4; CDR3nt: TGTGCCAGCAGTCCGGGACAGGGAGATGGAAAACTGTTTTTT; CDR3aa: CASSPGQGDGKLFF
len: 14; v_gene: TRBV9; d_gene: -; abundance: -; j_gene: TRBJ2-1; CDR3nt: TGTGCCAGCAGCGTAAGACAGGATGACAATGAGCAGTTCTTC; CDR3aa: CASSVRQDDNEQFF
len: 15; v_gene: TRBV5-1; d_gene: TRBD1; abundance: -; j_gene: TRBJ2-1; CDR3nt: TGCGCCAGCAGCCCTAGACAGGGGGCGCTGGGTGAGCAGTTCTTC; CDR3aa: CASSPRQGALGEQFF
len: 14; v_gene: TRBV10-3; d_gene: -; abundance: -; j_gene: TRBJ2-1; CDR3nt: TGTGCCATCAGTGATCCGGGGGCGCTCAATGAGCAGTTCTTC; CDR3aa: CAISDPGALNEQFF
len: 17; v_gene: TRBV9; d_gene: TRBD1; abundance: few; j_gene: TRBJ2-1; CDR3nt: TGTGCCAGCAGCGTGGGGCCAGGGGGACGTACATACAATGAGCAGTTCTTC; CDR3aa: CASSVGPGGRTYNEQFF
len: 13; v_gene: TRBV29-1; d_gene: -; abundance: many; j_gene: TRBJ2-7; CDR3nt: TGCAGCGTCACTAACACGGCCTCCTACGAGCAGTACTTC; CDR3aa: CSVTNTASYEQYF
len: 14; v_gene: TRBV7-9; d_gene: -; abundance: many; j_gene: TRBJ2-4; CDR3nt: TGTGCCAGCAGCGGCGGTGAAAGCAAAAACATTCAGTACTTC; CDR3aa: CASSGGESKNIQYF